This TCR beta chain was identified during a study of PD-1 blockade in classical Hodgkin lymphoma. Turning to this clone: Antigen specificity is unknown.

Assay: immunoSEQ multiplex PCR; the TCRdb copy retains only in-frame clones and omits some. The sample records about 13,000 clones, 75% to 90% being singletons. No patient escaped relapse after autologous stem cell transplantation, and brentuximab vedotin exposure varied. General study results and limits: Compared with baseline, CD4+ but not CD8+ TCR diversity had risen significantly by C4D1. Baseline diversity in complete responders resembled that of newly diagnosed patients. Still unresolved is the cause of the repertoire differences, which may be disease activity or prior therapy.

Germline loops: CDR1 MNHNS, CDR2 SASEGT. V was cut by 6 bases and J by 4 bases, with 11 bases left in between. The CDR3 covers 13 residues. The rearrangement links TRBV6-1 to TRBJ2-3, with D tentatively TRBD2 (6 bases). This TCR was sampled from a human donor with classical Hodgkin lymphoma. This sample comprised peripheral blood mononuclear cells (PBMCs), obtained at baseline. CDR3 coding DNA: TGTGCCAGCAGCGGGGACTCGGCAGATACGCAGTATTTT. Translation: CASSGDSADTQYF.